The T cell receptor beta chain described here comes from a study of blood T cell repertoires in COVID-19. The wider study: Researchers got acute and convalescent COVID-19 samples from the United States, Italy and Spain. Sample material is recorded as cDNA or gDNA derived from T cells, B-cell-depleted T cells, or PBMCs.

The germline V gene encodes CDR1 LNHNV and CDR2 YYDKDF (reference sequence). The CDR3 has 15 residues. V trimming: 3 bases; J trimming: 2 bases; junction bases outside the gene matches: 4. As processed by the authors: Estimation of nucleated cell counts relied on the amplification of reference gene primers. TCRdb's table, derived via immunoSEQ multiplex PCR, lists solely in-frame clones and lacks some. From that table come the V and J calls and clone size; the DNA was used to work out D and trimming. The table shows more than 250,000 clones, with 85% occurring only once. This chain links TRBV15 with TRBJ2-1; TRBD1 aligns across 7 bases. The receptor's source is a man over 45 with active or convalescent COVID-19. Specimen: peripheral blood. The CDR3 reads CATSRDRLTYNEQFF. The CDR3 nucleotides read TGTGCCACCAGCAGGGACAGGTTGACCTACAATGAGCAGTTCTTC.